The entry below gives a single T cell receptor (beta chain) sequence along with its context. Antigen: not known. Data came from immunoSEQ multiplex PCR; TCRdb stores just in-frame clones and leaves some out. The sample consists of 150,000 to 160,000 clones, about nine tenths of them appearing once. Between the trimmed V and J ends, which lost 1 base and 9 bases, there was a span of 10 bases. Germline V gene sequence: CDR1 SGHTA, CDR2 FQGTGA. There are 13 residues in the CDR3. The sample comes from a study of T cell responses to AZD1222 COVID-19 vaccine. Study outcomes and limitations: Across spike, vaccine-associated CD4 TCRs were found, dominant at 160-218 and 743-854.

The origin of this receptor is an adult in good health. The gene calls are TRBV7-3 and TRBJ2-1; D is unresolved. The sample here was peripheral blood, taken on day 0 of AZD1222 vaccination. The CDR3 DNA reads TGTGCCAGCAGCTTAAGTTTGGCGTCTGAGCAGTTCTTC. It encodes CASSLSLASEQFF.